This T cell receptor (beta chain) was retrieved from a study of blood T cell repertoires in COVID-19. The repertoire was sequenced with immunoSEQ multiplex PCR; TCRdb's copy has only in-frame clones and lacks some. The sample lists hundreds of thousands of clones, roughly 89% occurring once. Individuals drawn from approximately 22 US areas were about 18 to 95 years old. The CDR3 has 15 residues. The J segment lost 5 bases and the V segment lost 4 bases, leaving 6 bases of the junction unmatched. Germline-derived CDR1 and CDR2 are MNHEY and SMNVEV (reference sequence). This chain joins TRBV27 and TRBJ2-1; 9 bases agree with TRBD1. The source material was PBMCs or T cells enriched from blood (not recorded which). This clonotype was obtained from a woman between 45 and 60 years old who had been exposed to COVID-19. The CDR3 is CASSYGQGKNNEQFF. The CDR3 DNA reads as TGTGCCAGCAGTTACGGACAGGGGAAGAACAATGAGCAGTTCTTC.